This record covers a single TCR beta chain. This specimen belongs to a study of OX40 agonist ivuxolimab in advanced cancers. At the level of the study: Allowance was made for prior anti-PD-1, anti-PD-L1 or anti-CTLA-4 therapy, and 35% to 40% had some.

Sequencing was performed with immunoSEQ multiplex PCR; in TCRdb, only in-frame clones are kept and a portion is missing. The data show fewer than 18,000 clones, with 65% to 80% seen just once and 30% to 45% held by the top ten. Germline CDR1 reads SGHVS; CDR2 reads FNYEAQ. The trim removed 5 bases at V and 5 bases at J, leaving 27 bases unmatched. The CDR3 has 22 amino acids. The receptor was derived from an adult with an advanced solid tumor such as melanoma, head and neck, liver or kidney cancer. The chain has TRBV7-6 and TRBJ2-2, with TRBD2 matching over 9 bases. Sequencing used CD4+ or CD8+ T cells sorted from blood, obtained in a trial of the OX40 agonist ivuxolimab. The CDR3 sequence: CASSEGQLYGIAGVQLTGELFF. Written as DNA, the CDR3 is TGTGCCAGCAGCGAGGGACAGCTATACGGGATAGCGGGAGTCCAGCTGACCGGGGAGCTGTTTTTT.